This TCR beta chain was recovered during a study of blood T cell repertoires in COVID-19. Per the original data handling: How many nucleated cells were present was estimated from reference gene primer amplification. Sequencing was performed with immunoSEQ multiplex PCR; in TCRdb, only in-frame clones are kept and a portion is missing. V and J calls and clone size are copied from that table; D and trimming were computed from the DNA. The sample carries approximately 210,000 clones, approximately 84% recorded once. Germline V gives CDR1 SEHNR, CDR2 FQNEAQ (reference sequence). V shed 5 bases, J shed 3 bases, and the junction held 0 bases outside the gene matches. The CDR3 sequence is 12 residues long.

The sequence came from a man aged 50-60 years with COVID-19, enrolled during active disease. V gene TRBV7-9 combines with J gene TRBJ1-2, with 7 bases matching TRBD1. The sequenced sample consisted of peripheral blood. The CDR3 bases are TGTGCCAGCAGCGGACAGGACTATGGCTACACCTTC. This translates into CASSGQDYGYTF.